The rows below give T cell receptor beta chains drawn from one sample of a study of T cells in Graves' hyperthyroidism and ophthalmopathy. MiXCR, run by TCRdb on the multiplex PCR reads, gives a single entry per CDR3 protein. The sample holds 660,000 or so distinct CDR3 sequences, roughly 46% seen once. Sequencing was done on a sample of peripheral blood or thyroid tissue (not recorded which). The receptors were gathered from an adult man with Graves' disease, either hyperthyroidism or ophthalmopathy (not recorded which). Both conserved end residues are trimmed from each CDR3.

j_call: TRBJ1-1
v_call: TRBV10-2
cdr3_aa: ASTKQGNTEAF

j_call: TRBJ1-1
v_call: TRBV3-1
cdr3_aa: ASSQDGASTEAF

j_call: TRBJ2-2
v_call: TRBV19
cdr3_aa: ASSTEGLAGRMFGELF

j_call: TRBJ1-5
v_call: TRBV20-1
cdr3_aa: SLGDSSNQPQH

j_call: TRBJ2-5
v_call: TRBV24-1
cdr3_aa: ATSDLQGAIGETQY

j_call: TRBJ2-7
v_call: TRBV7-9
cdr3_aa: ASSPGQAGYEQY

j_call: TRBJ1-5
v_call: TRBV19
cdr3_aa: ASSIDGTADSNQPQH

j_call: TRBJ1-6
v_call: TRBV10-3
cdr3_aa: ASRSTGGSLPLH

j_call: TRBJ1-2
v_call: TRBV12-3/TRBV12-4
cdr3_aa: ASRTGQNYGYT

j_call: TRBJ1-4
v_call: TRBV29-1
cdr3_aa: SVEDTDRGGEKLF

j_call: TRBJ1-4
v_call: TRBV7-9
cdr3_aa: ASSLDGWGATNEKLF

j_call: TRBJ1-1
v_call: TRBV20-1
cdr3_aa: SASTGWDTEAF

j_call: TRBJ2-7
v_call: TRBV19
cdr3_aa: ASSIPGQNYEQY

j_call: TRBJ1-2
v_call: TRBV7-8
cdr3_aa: ASSQSRGSGGYT

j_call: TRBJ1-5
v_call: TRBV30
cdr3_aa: AWSADTANQPQH

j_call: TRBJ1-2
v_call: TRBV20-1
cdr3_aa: SVPRSGLNGYT

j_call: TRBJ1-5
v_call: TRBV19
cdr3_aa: ASRRQGASSNQPQH

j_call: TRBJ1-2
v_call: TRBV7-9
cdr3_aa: ASSPGIYYGYT

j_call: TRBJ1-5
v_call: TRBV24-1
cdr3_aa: ATSGGGSNQPQH

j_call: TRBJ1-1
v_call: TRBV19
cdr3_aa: AWSRDTMNTEAF

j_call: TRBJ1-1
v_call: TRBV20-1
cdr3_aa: RGGQGNTKAF

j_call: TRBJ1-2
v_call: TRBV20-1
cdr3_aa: SAISADVGGYT

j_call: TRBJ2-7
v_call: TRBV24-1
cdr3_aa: ATRGTWARTRTSGGYEQY

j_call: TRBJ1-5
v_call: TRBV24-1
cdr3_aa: ATLQPQH

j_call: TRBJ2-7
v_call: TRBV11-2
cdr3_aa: ASSLFRDYEQY

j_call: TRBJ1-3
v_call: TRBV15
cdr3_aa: ATSLYSGNTIY

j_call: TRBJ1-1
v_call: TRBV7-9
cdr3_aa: ASSRGGGTEAF

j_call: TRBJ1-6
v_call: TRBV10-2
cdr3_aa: VSRSSYNSPLH

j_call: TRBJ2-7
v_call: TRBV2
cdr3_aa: ASSQSTVGQGAGTYEQY

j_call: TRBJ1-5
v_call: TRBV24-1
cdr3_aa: ATSQGPLLQH

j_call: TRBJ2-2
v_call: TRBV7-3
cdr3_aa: ASSPVPSIRTGELF

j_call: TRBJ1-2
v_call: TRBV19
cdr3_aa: ASSIYLRGANYGYT

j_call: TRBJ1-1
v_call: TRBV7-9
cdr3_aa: ASSLVATGLIGAAF

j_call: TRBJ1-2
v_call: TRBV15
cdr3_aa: ATSRDPRGTEGARGYT

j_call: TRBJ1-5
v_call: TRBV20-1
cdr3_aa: SARVGGRDDQPQH

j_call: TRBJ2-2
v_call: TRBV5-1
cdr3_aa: ASSLPGGTGELF